This T cell receptor beta chain was sequenced during a study of blood T cells in healthy people across ages. Study-level results: It was not possible, with unsorted PBMCs, to conclusively compare naive and antigen-experienced cells.

With regard to this clonotype: Antigen: not known.

The authors ran a second PCR of 7 to 11 cycles using a sample-barcoded 5' primer and a J-beta primer mix. TCRdb analysed the 5' RACE reads with MiXCR anew, one entry per CDR3 protein. The sample contains 650,000 to 800,000 distinct CDR3 sequences, 40% to 50% of which appear only once. Sequencing was done on a sample of blood. The sequence was collected from a man between 60 and 75 years old in good health.

CDR3 protein: CASSLVQGPGANVLTF. The CDR3 coding sequence is TGCGCCAGCAGCTTGGTTCAGGGGCCCGGGGCCAACGTCCTGACTTTC. The chain has TRBV5-1 and TRBJ2-6; D is perhaps TRBD1 (6 bases). The germline V and J ends were trimmed by 0 bases and 4 bases, with 11 bases remaining between them. The V gene's germline CDR1 is SGHRS and CDR2 YFSETQ. This CDR3 spans 16 amino acids. The whole variable domain, remainder taken from reference TRBV5-1 and TRBJ2-6, is KAGVTQTPRYLIKTRGQQVTLSCSPISGHRSVSWYQQTPGQGLQFLFEYFSETQRNKGNFPGRFSGRQFSNSRSEMNVSTLELGDSALYLCASSLVQGPGANVLTFGAGSRLTVL.